The rows below give T cell receptor beta chains drawn from one sample of a study of blood T cells in healthy people across ages. TCRdb called the 5' RACE reads again in MiXCR, with one record for every CDR3 protein. Counted here are over 1,500,000 distinct CDR3 sequences, roughly 49% occurring once; the ten biggest clones make up approximately 2.1%. Sequencing was carried out using blood. These receptors were collected from a woman in her forties in good health. Each CDR3 is given with its conserved first and last residue. D genes are given only for firm matches. Clone size, where shown, is once, few, many, or a class for clones that have expanded.

>.|.|TRBV24-1|TRBJ2-3
TGTGCCACCAGTGATTTGAAGTTTGATACGCAGTATTTT
CATSDLKFDTQYF
>.|few|TRBV27|TRBJ2-1
TGTGCCAGCAGTCTAGATAAAAGCTCCTACAATGAGCAGTTCTTC
CASSLDKSSYNEQFF
>.|.|TRBV12-3/TRBV12-4|TRBJ2-1
TGTGCCAGCAGTCCCCGAGGGACCCGGCAGTTCTTC
CASSPRGTRQFF
>.|.|TRBV20-1|TRBJ1-2
TGCAGTGCTAGACCCCGGCTTCGTAACTATGGCTACACCTTC
CSARPRLRNYGYTF
>.|.|TRBV18|TRBJ2-1
TGTGCCAGCTCACCACAAACAGGCTACAATGAGCAGTTCTTC
CASSPQTGYNEQFF
>TRBD1|.|TRBV27|TRBJ1-1
TGTGCCAGCGCTCGACAGGGGCCCACTGAAGCTTTCTTT
CASARQGPTEAFF
>TRBD1|few|TRBV7-2|TRBJ1-2
TGTGCCAGCAGCTTAGTCGTGACAGGGACCTATGGCTACACCTTC
CASSLVVTGTYGYTF
>TRBD1|.|TRBV3-1|TRBJ2-6
TGTGCCAGCAGCCAACGGGTGCCGGGACAGGGTTCTGGGGCCAACGTCCTGACTTTC
CASSQRVPGQGSGANVLTF
>.|.|TRBV7-9|TRBJ2-5
TGTGCCAGCAGCGGGTTACTCGGAGGGGGGGAAGAGACCCAGTACTTC
CASSGLLGGGEETQYF
>.|.|TRBV7-2|TRBJ2-1
TGTGCCAGCAGCTCAACCAGGGTCTACAATGAGCAGTTCTTC
CASSSTRVYNEQFF
>.|.|TRBV6-2/TRBV6-3|TRBJ1-4
TGTGCCAGCAGTGATTTGGACGAAAAACTGTTTTTT
CASSDLDEKLFF
>.|once|TRBV20-1|TRBJ1-1
TGCACCCCTGCCACGTATGAAGCTTTCTTT
CTPATYEAFF
>.|.|TRBV6-5|TRBJ2-5
TGTGCCAGCAGTTACGATGGCTCCCGCCAAGAGACCCAGTACTTC
CASSYDGSRQETQYF
>TRBD2|.|TRBV29-1|TRBJ2-5
TGCAGCGGTGTGGGTCTAACGGGGGGGCCGGAGTACTTC
CSGVGLTGGPEYF
>TRBD1|few|TRBV20-1|TRBJ1-5
TGCAGTGCAAACAGGGGAGGAGGCAATCAGCCCCAGCATTTT
CSANRGGGNQPQHF
>TRBD1|once|TRBV28|TRBJ1-2
TGTGCCAGCAGATACAGGGGATCAAACTATGGCTACACCTTC
CASRYRGSNYGYTF
>.|few|TRBV14|TRBJ2-7
TGTGCCAGCAGCCAAGACGGCAGGGAATCCTACGAGCAGTACTTC
CASSQDGRESYEQYF
>.|.|TRBV6-5|TRBJ2-5
TGTGCCAGCAGTCGATCTACCTTGAGGGATGGGGAGACCCAGTACTTC
CASSRSTLRDGETQYF
>.|many|TRBV5-1|TRBJ1-1
TGTGCCAGCAGCTTGTCGGGGATGAACACTGAAGCTTTCTTT
CASSLSGMNTEAFF
>.|.|TRBV4-1|TRBJ1-2
TGCGCCAGCAGCCAAGATAGTCGGCGGGTCTATGGCTACACCTTC
CASSQDSRRVYGYTF
>.|.|TRBV9|TRBJ1-4
TGTGCCAGCAGCGCCAGGACAGCTGGCACTAATGAAAAACTGTTTTTT
CASSARTAGTNEKLFF
>.|.|TRBV24-1|TRBJ2-5
TGTGCCACCTCAAGTCGTAAAATGGACATAAAGGAGACCCAGTACTTC
CATSSRKMDIKETQYF
>.|.|TRBV20-1|TRBJ2-7
TGCAGTGCTAAGGCTCTTGCCTACGAGCAGTACTTC
CSAKALAYEQYF
>.|.|TRBV20-1|TRBJ2-1
TGCAGTTCTAGAGATCGAGGGGGTGAGCAGTTCTTC
CSSRDRGGEQFF
>.|few|TRBV4-3|TRBJ1-4
TGCGCCAGCAGCCAAGACCCGGGAGGAGGAGAAAAACTGTTTTTT
CASSQDPGGGEKLFF
>TRBD1|.|TRBV14|TRBJ2-5
TGTGCCAGCAGCCAAGGTCAGACAGGGGCAGAGGAGACCCAGTACTTC
CASSQGQTGAEETQYF
>TRBD2|.|TRBV6-2/TRBV6-3|TRBJ2-5
TGTGCCAGCAGTTACCAGCGGGGGGGCCGTTGGGGGAAGACCCAGTACTTC
CASSYQRGGRWGKTQYF
>.|few|TRBV4-3|TRBJ1-2
TGCGCCAGCAGCCCTTCAAGGGGGGGAAATAACTATGGCTACACCTTC
CASSPSRGGNNYGYTF
>.|.|TRBV12-3/TRBV12-4|TRBJ1-2
TGTGCCAGCACCCTTAGGAATGGCTACACCTTC
CASTLRNGYTF
>TRBD1|.|TRBV5-6|TRBJ1-2
TGTGCCAGCAGACTCCAAGGGGGCGCCCACCTCAACTATGGCTACACCTTC
CASRLQGGAHLNYGYTF
>.|.|TRBV20-1|TRBJ2-7
TGCAGTGCTCCCTCGCGGCAGGGCAGCTACAAGCAGTACTTC
CSAPSRQGSYKQYF
>.|few|TRBV5-1|TRBJ2-1
TGCGCCAGCAGACGCTACACGTCCTACAATGAGCAGTTCTTC
CASRRYTSYNEQFF
>TRBD1|.|TRBV20-1|TRBJ1-1
TGCAGTGTTCAGGGGGGGCCACTGAACACTGAAGCTTTCTTT
CSVQGGPLNTEAFF
>.|.|TRBV6-2/TRBV6-3|TRBJ2-7
TGTGCCAGCAGGATCATGGGGGGAACAATCTCCGAGCAGTACTTC
CASRIMGGTISEQYF
>TRBD2|many|TRBV4-3|TRBJ2-7
TGCGCCAGCAGCCAAGATCCGAGCGGGGAGTACGAGCAGTACTTC
CASSQDPSGEYEQYF
>TRBD2|.|TRBV7-9|TRBJ2-3
TGTGCCAGCAGCTTAGTAAACGGACTAGCGGGGGCCCGCACAGATACGCAGTATTTT
CASSLVNGLAGARTDTQYF
>.|once|TRBV9|TRBJ1-2
TGTGCCAGCAGCGTAAATAGTCATCGGAGTAACTATGGCTACACCTTC
CASSVNSHRSNYGYTF
>.|few|TRBV20-1|TRBJ2-3
TGCAGTGCTAGAGATGACATTTATACGCAGTATTTT
CSARDDIYTQYF
>.|.|TRBV12-3/TRBV12-4|TRBJ2-4
TGTGCCAGCAGTACCGGACCCTTCATTCAGTACTTC
CASSTGPFIQYF
>.|.|TRBV4-3|TRBJ2-4
TGCGCCAGCAGCCAACTAGCCCAGGCAACTCAAGCCAAAAACATTCAGTACTTC
CASSQLAQATQAKNIQYF
>.|.|TRBV28|TRBJ1-2
TGTGCCAGCACCTCCACGGGGAGACATGGCTACACCTTC
CASTSTGRHGYTF
>.|.|TRBV28|TRBJ2-5
TGTGCCAGCAGCACTTCCAGAATGACACATAAGGGGACCCAGTACTTC
CASSTSRMTHKGTQYF
>.|few|TRBV24-1|TRBJ1-4
TGTGCCACCAGTGATAGGTGGTCAAGTGAAAAACTGTTTTTT
CATSDRWSSEKLFF
>TRBD2|few|TRBV20-1|TRBJ2-1
TGCAGGCTGAAGACGGGGCTAGCGGACGACAATGAGCAGTTCTTC
CRLKTGLADDNEQFF
>.|few|TRBV28|TRBJ1-2
TGTGCCAGCAGTTTGCGGCCAGGGGCTGGCTACACCTTC
CASSLRPGAGYTF
>.|few|TRBV4-1|TRBJ1-6
TGCGCCAGCAGCGCATCCCAGCGGAGGGCCCTCCACTTT
CASSASQRRALHF